The rows below give T cell receptor beta chains drawn from one sample of a study of blood T cells in healthy people across ages. Via MiXCR, TCRdb re-called the 5' RACE reads, giving one row per CDR3 protein. The sample gives over 1.5 million distinct CDR3 sequences, roughly 49% of which show up once; approximately 2.1% is in the top ten. Sequences were obtained from blood. Receptors were obtained from a woman aged 40-49 years in good health. CDR3s leave out the opening cysteine and the closing phenylalanine or tryptophan.

ASSPGRFTDTQY 12 TRBV7-2
SARVPSTDTQY 11 TRBV20-1
ASSPREAREQF 11 TRBV6-6
ASSHRQGPNEQY 12 TRBV14
ASSLALTGVGETQY 14 TRBV7-2
ASSALAGNNEQF 12 TRBV6-1
ASSDSPLTGANVLT 14 TRBV13
ASSSATGGKQY 11 TRBV7-9
ASSLDQPNEQF 11 TRBV11-2
ASSRQQGLTDTQY 13 TRBV7-2
ASSQELGGGDTQY 13 TRBV18
SARRDRRAYEQY 12 TRBV20-1
ASSFSGTGVKDTQY 14 TRBV11-2
ASSVPWGRGGEQY 13 TRBV12-3/TRBV12-4
SARGDRGRSEQF 12 TRBV20-1
AISDNTGDGYT 11 TRBV10-3
ASSLDPSGPFNEQY 14 TRBV11-2
SARDAGPGETKNIQY 15 TRBV20-1